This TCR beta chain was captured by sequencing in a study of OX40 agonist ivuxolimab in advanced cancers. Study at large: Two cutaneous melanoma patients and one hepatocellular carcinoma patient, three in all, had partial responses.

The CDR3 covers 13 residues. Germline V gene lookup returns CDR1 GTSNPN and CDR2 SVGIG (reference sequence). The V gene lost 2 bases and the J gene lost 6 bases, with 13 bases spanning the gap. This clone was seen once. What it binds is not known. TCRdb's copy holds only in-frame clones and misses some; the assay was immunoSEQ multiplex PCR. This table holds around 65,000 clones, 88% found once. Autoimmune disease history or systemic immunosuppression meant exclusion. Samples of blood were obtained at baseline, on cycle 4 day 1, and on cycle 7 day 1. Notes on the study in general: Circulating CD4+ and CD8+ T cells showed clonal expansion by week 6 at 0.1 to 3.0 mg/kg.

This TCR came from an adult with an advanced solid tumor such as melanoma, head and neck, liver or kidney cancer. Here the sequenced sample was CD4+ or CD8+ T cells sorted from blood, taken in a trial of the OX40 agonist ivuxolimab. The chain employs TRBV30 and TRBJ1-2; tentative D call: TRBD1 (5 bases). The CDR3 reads CAWSKGNQDGYTF. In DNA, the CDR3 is TGTGCCTGGAGTAAGGGGAATCAGGATGGCTACACCTTC. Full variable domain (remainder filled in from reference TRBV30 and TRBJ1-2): SQTIHQWPATLVQPVGSPLSLECTVEGTSNPNLYWYRQAAGRGLQLLFYSVGIGQISSEVPQNLSASRPQDRQFILSSKKLLLSDSGFYLCAWSKGNQDGYTFGSGTRLTVV.